These 22 T cell receptor beta chains were all obtained from the same sample, sequenced in a study of shared clonotypes between healthy human individuals. The data were produced by immunoSEQ multiplex PCR, yet TCRdb's version contains in-frame clones alone and is incomplete. The data hold about 1.1 million clones, with 70% to 80% observed a single time. What was sequenced was memory CD4+ T cells from PBMCs. Subset reported: CD45RA-negative fraction. The receptors shown here come from a young man in good health. Some clones in this sample may be carry-over from other donors' samples.

The genes are TRBV9 and TRBJ1-4; a possible D gene is TRBD1 (5 bases). The CDR3 loop spans 16 amino acids. Trimming took off 0 bases at V and 8 bases at J, with 17 bases between the two ends. Looked up from germline, CDR1 is SGDLS and CDR2 is YYNGEE. The CDR3 coding sequence is TGTGCCAGCAGCGTAGGAGTAAACCAGGGCCGGGAAAAACTGTTTTTT. Amino acid sequence: CASSVGVNQGREKLFF.

This clone was detected only once. The rearrangement joins TRBV28 to TRBJ2-3; 11 nucleotides align to TRBD2. J lost 5 bases, V lost 6 bases, and 13 bases had no gene match. The V gene's germline CDR1 is MDHEN and CDR2 SYDVKM. The CDR3 runs to 17 residues. CDR3 in DNA: TGTGCCAGCAGCTCCCCCGTTAGCGGGAGGGCCAAAGATACGCAGTATTTT. Its translation is CASSSPVSGRAKDTQYF.

The chain employs TRBV5-1 and TRBJ2-3, with D possibly being TRBD1 or TRBD2 (5 bases each). The CDR3 has 15 amino acids. Germline CDR1 is SGHRS and CDR2 is YFSETQ. V lost 1 base and J lost 2, with 11 bases in between. The chain's CDR3 is CASSLRGLITDTQYF. The DNA of the CDR3 is TGCGCCAGCAGCTTGCGGGGCCTGATCACAGATACGCAGTATTTT. Filled out from reference TRBV5-1 and TRBJ2-3, the complete variable domain reads KAGVTQTPRYLIKTRGQQVTLSCSPISGHRSVSWYQQTPGQGLQFLFEYFSETQRNKGNFPGRFSGRQFSNSRSEMNVSTLELGDSALYLCASSLRGLITDTQYFGPGTRLTVL.

Points on this clone: A junction boundary mismatches the germline segment, possibly from a read error. The V call is TRBV5-1, the J call TRBJ2-3; TRBD2 aligns across 7 bases. The CDR3 loop spans 16 amino acids. CDR1 and CDR2 (germline): SGHRS, YFSETQ. The CDR3 sequence: CASSLASGIGTDTQYF. The CDR3 DNA follows: TGCGCCAGCAGCTTAGCGAGCGGGATCGGCACAGATACGCAGTACTTT.

The sample holds one count of this clone. The chain has TRBV6-5 and TRBJ2-7; D not certain. Deletions cut 2 bases from V and 5 bases from J, with 13 bases between. The CDR3 length is 14 residues. Germline V gene sequence: CDR1 MNHEY, CDR2 SVGAGI. DNA of the CDR3: TGTGCCAGCAGTTACCGGCCTTCCCTTCACGAGCAGTACTTC. Encoded protein: CASSYRPSLHEQYF.

The chain carries TRBV29-1 and TRBJ2-2, with TRBD2 as a possible D gene (5 bases). The CDR3 length is 13 residues. The V end lost 6 bases, the J end lost 6 bases, and 14 bases lay between the germline ends. Germline CDR1 reads SQVTM; CDR2 reads ANQGSEA. The CDR3 DNA reads as TGCAGCGTCGCAAACGGGATGTCCGGGGAGCTGTTTTTT. Protein product: CSVANGMSGELFF.

The rearrangement links TRBV30 to TRBJ2-7; TRBD1 matches at 11 bases. In germline, CDR1 is GTSNPN, CDR2 SVGIG (reference sequence). V trimming: 3 bases; J trimming: 5 bases; junction bases outside the gene matches: 6. There are 14 residues in the CDR3. The CDR3 DNA reads TGTGCCTGGAGCCGCGGGACAGGGGGAAACGAGCAGTACTTC. Translated: CAWSRGTGGNEQYF.

The genes are TRBV7-9 and TRBJ2-2, with 9 bases matching TRBD1. The CDR3 totals 17 residues. Trimming took 6 bases from V and 7 from J; bases not matched to a gene: 15. Germline V gene sequence: CDR1 SEHNR, CDR2 FQNEAQ (reference sequence). The chain's CDR3 is CASSKDPGQGRNGELFF. In nucleotides, the CDR3 is TGTGCCAGCAGTAAGGATCCGGGACAGGGAAGGAACGGGGAGCTGTTTTTT.

The chain couples TRBV2 to TRBJ2-7; 8 positions agree with TRBD1. Germline V gene sequence: CDR1 SNHLY, CDR2 FYNNEI. After removal of 7 bases from V and 0 bases from J, the junction contained 5 bases not matched to a gene. The CDR3 has 14 amino acids. As DNA, the CDR3 is TGTGCCAGCACCGGACAGGGTGGCTCCTACGAGCAGTACTTC. It codes for CASTGQGGSYEQYF.

J is TRBJ2-7 and V is TRBV30, with D tentatively TRBD2 (6 bases). The length of the CDR3 is 12 residues. The V gene lost 6 bases and the J gene lost 4 bases, with 13 bases spanning the gap. Germline V lookup: CDR1 GTSNPN, CDR2 SVGIG (reference sequence). CDR3 sequence reads: CACRTGGYEQYF. Written as DNA, the CDR3 is TGTGCCTGCAGAACCGGGGGATACGAGCAGTACTTC.

In this sample, this clone turned up many times. The V and J genes are TRBV4-3 and TRBJ1-5; the D is unclear. The germline CDR1 and CDR2 sequences are LGHNA and YSLEER. CDR3 length: 14 amino acids. The V end lost 0 bases, the J end lost 6 bases, and 9 bases lay between the germline ends. CDR3 sequence: CASSQELGSQPQHF. In DNA form, the CDR3 reads TGCGCCAGCAGCCAAGAGTTGGGATCTCAGCCCCAGCATTTT.

The rearrangement joins TRBV27 to TRBJ2-2; TRBD1 might be the D (6 bases). V gave up 6 bases and J gave up 0 bases, with 11 bases separating them. This CDR3 is 15 amino acids long. Germline-derived CDR1 and CDR2 are MNHEY and SMNVEV (reference sequence). This CDR3 reads CASRTGHPNTGELFF. The DNA for the CDR3 is TGTGCCAGCAGGACGGGACATCCGAACACCGGGGAGCTGTTTTTT.

CDR3 nucleotides: TGTGCCAGCAGTGACGACAGGGTTCCTGAAAAACTGTTTTTT. Translation: CASSDDRVPEKLFF. This chain links TRBV25-1 with TRBJ1-4; 7 bases align to TRBD1. CDR1 and CDR2 (germline): MGHDK, SYGVNS. Trimming removed 3 bases from V and 7 bases from J; junction bases left unmatched: 5. This CDR3 is built from 14 residues.

The genes are TRBV4-2 and TRBJ1-3, with 7 bases fitting TRBD1. Germline V gives CDR1 LGHNA, CDR2 YNFKEQ. The CDR3 is made up of 18 amino acids. Trimming cost V 1 base and J 0 bases; bases outside gene matches: 9. This CDR3 is CASSQGLTGLGSGNTIYF. CDR3 DNA sequence: TGTGCCAGCAGCCAAGGACTGACAGGGCTGGGCTCTGGAAACACCATATATTTT.

The chain combines TRBV30 with TRBJ1-1; 9 nucleotides line up with TRBD1. The V gene end was trimmed by 2 bases and the J gene end by 1 base; junction bases not matched to a gene: 5. The CDR3 has 15 amino acids. CDR1 and CDR2 (germline): GTSNPN, SVGIG (reference sequence). The CDR3 DNA reads TGTGCCTGGAGTCTCCCGGACAGGGGGAACACTGAAGCTTTCTTT. It encodes CAWSLPDRGNTEAFF.

Turning to this clone: A junction boundary mismatches the germline segment, possibly from a read error. The chain uses TRBV9 and TRBJ1-1, with a weak D call TRBD1 (6 bases). The CDR3 contains 13 residues. CDR1 is SGDLS, CDR2 YYNGEE, per germline. The CDR3 sequence is CASSVGVDSRPLF. The CDR3 DNA follows: TGTGCCAGCAGCGTTGGGGTGGACAGCCGGCCGCTCTTT.

This clone was counted between two and nine times. This chain joins TRBV5-4 and TRBJ2-7; TRBD2 matches 9 bases. V lost 0 bases to trimming and J lost 2 bases; unmatched junction nucleotides: 3. The V gene's germline CDR1 is SGHNT and CDR2 YYREEE (reference sequence). CDR3 length: 15 residues. CDR3 loop: CASSLDPSGTYEQYF. CDR3 DNA sequence: TGTGCCAGCAGCTTGGACCCTAGCGGGACCTACGAGCAGTACTTC.

This chain joins TRBV5-1 and TRBJ2-2; D remains unclear. V lost 5 bases, J lost 2 bases, and 13 bases lay in between. The CDR3 sequence is 15 residues long. Germline values: CDR1 SGHRS, CDR2 YFSETQ. This CDR3 is CASRAGSSNTGELFF. CDR3 coding DNA: TGCGCCAGCAGGGCCGGGTCCTCAAACACCGGGGAGCTGTTTTTT. The entire variable domain, with the rest obtained from reference TRBV5-1 and TRBJ2-2, is as follows: KAGVTQTPRYLIKTRGQQVTLSCSPISGHRSVSWYQQTPGQGLQFLFEYFSETQRNKGNFPGRFSGRQFSNSRSEMNVSTLELGDSALYLCASRAGSSNTGELFFGEGSRLTVL.

V and J are TRBV5-4 and TRBJ2-1; D perhaps matches TRBD2 (6 bases). This CDR3 has 14 residues. V was pared by 3 bases and J by 9 bases, with 16 bases between. Germline loops: CDR1 SGHNT, CDR2 YYREEE (reference sequence). This chain's CDR3 is CASSSFGGTSEQFF. The CDR3 DNA reads TGTGCCAGCAGCTCTTTCGGGGGAACCAGTGAGCAGTTCTTC.

This chain links TRBV19 with TRBJ1-1; 7 nucleotides align to TRBD1. The CDR3 is 15 residues long. In germline, CDR1 is LNHDA, CDR2 SQIVND (reference sequence). With V trimmed by 5 bases and J by 0 bases, 6 bases remained unmatched. CDR3 DNA: TGTGCCAGTAGTCCCGCACAGGGGATGAACACTGAAGCTTTCTTT. Its translation is CASSPAQGMNTEAFF.

This clone was counted a few times. The V call is TRBV5-1, the J call TRBJ2-1; TRBD2 matches 11 bases. The CDR3 runs to 16 residues. The V gene's germline CDR1 is SGHRS and CDR2 YFSETQ. The ends lost 0 bases at V and 8 bases at J; junction bases unmatched: 7. CDR3 in DNA: TGCGCCAGCAGCTTGGGAACTAGCGGGAGCAGGTATGAGCAGTTCTTC. It translates to CASSLGTSGSRYEQFF.

This chain links TRBV7-2 with TRBJ2-3; possible D gene TRBD1, 5 bases. Germline CDR1 is SGHTA and CDR2 is FQGNSA. V gave up 1 base and J gave up 0 bases, with 11 bases separating them. The CDR3 is made up of 16 amino acids. DNA of the CDR3: TGTGCCAGCAGCTTAGGGGGCTACCCAAGCACAGATACGCAGTATTTT. Protein: CASSLGGYPSTDTQYF.